The next 25 T cell receptor beta chains were all read from a single sample in a study of post-analysis software for immune sequencing data. Points from the study as a whole: Roughly 5 TRBV segments occurring more often in patients than controls included TRBV5-6, TRBV5-1 and TRBV20-1.

Antigens for these TCRs are unknown. Unique-molecular-identifier-tagged TCR beta cDNA libraries were used. TCRdb re-called the PCR reads with MiXCR, one entry per CDR3 protein. The sample holds about 430,000 distinct CDR3 sequences, 39% seen once. The sequenced sample was blood. The source of these receptors is a girl aged 2-10 years with multiple sclerosis.

The chain uses TRBV29-1 and TRBJ2-5; TRBD2 might be the D (6 bases). CDR3 length equals 12 residues. The germline V and J ends were trimmed by 6 bases and 5 bases, with 13 bases remaining between them. Germline CDR1 and CDR2: SQVTM and ANQGSEA. The CDR3 sequence is CSVPEGLETQYF. CDR3 sequence (DNA): TGCAGCGTGCCGGAGGGGTTGGAGACCCAGTACTTC.

Ten or more counts support this clonotype. For the CDR3, the DNA is TGTGCCAGCAGCGGGTCTAGCGGGAGGCCCAGCTCCTACAATGAGCAGTTCTTC. Amino acids: CASSGSSGRPSSYNEQFF. The V call is TRBV7-3, the J call TRBJ2-1, with 11 nucleotides matching TRBD2. The CDR3 sequence is 18 residues long. V lost 5 bases, J lost 0 bases, and 9 bases stayed unmatched. CDR1 and CDR2 from the germline V gene are SGHTA and FQGTGA. The full variable domain, with the rest looked up from reference TRBV7-3 and TRBJ2-1, is GAGVSQTPSNKVTEKGKYVELRCDPISGHTALYWYRQSLGQGPEFLIYFQGTGAADDSGLPNDRFFAVRPEGSVSTLKIQRTERGDSAVYLCASSGSSGRPSSYNEQFFGPGTRLTVL.

This clonotype has only a few counts. The V and J genes are TRBV7-3 and TRBJ1-1; unclear D gene. The CDR3 has 12 amino acids. Trimming removed 4 bases from V and 7 bases from J, with 10 bases in between. CDR1 is SGHTA, CDR2 FQGTGA, per germline. The CDR3 DNA sequence: TGTGCCAGCAGCTCGACCGGGATTGAAGCTTTCTTT. Its translation is CASSSTGIEAFF.

The CDR3 loop reads CASSEQYSGTGGYGYTF. The CDR3 coding sequence is TGCGCCAGCAGTGAACAGTACTCCGGGACAGGGGGATATGGCTACACCTTC. The rearrangement joins TRBV10-2 to TRBJ1-2; 11 nucleotides match TRBD1. With V trimmed by 3 bases and J by 5 bases, 11 bases remained unmatched. This CDR3 has 17 amino acids. Germline loops: CDR1 WSHSY, CDR2 SAAADI.

This clonotype was seen more than once but under ten times. The chain employs TRBV7-2 and TRBJ2-4; D tentatively reads TRBD1 or TRBD2 (6 bases each). The CDR3 contains 14 residues. Trimming took 0 bases from V and 6 from J, leaving 9 bases between them. Germline V gene data show CDR1 as SGHTA and CDR2 as FQGNSA. For the CDR3, the DNA is TGTGCCAGCAGCTTAGCGGGGGGCGGAAACATTCAGTACTTC. Translating gives CASSLAGGGNIQYF.

The genes are TRBV12-3 or TRBV12-4 and TRBJ2-3, with 9 bases aligning to TRBD2. The CDR3 length is 15 residues. The V and J ends lost 6 bases and 3 bases, in that order; junction bases with no gene match: 7. The CDR3 nucleotides read TGTGCCAGCAGCGTTAGCGGGAGAGGGACAGATACGCAGTATTTT. Its protein is CASSVSGRGTDTQYF.

This clonotype appeared a few times. The genes are TRBV4-1 and TRBJ2-1, with D possibly TRBD1 on 6 matching bases. The CDR3 runs 14 residues. Per germline, CDR1 MGHRA and CDR2 YSYEKL. V shed 1 base and J shed 10 bases, with 14 bases lying between them. This CDR3 is CASSQVLPDREQFF. In DNA, the CDR3 is TGCGCCAGCAGCCAAGTGCTCCCGGACAGAGAGCAGTTCTTC.

This clonotype was recorded a few times. CDR3 in amino acids: CASSDRGLVYNEQFF. The CDR3 region has the DNA TGTGCCAGCAGTGATAGGGGCTTGGTTTACAATGAGCAGTTCTTC. The V gene is TRBV2, the J gene TRBJ2-1, with TRBD1 as a possible D gene (5 bases). The germline V gene has CDR1 SNHLY and CDR2 FYNNEI. There are 15 residues in the CDR3. V was clipped by 3 bases and J by 4 bases, with 13 bases between them.

This clonotype was picked up a small number of times. This chain links TRBV4-3 with TRBJ2-7; D is unresolved. CDR3 length: 15 amino acids. V was pared by 0 bases and J by 5 bases, with 14 bases between. Per the germline V gene, CDR1 is LGHNA and CDR2 is YSLEER. The CDR3 is CASSQDDGQVDEQYF. CDR3 nucleotides: TGCGCCAGCAGCCAAGATGACGGGCAGGTTGACGAGCAGTACTTC.

This sequence joins TRBV28 and TRBJ2-7; the D gene could be TRBD1 or TRBD2 (5 bases each). V lost 3 bases and J lost 3, with 12 bases in between. The CDR3 spans 14 residues. Per the germline V gene, CDR1 is MDHEN and CDR2 is SYDVKM. The CDR3 sequence is CASSLSLGGYEQYF. CDR3 DNA sequence: TGTGCCAGCAGTTTGTCCCTTGGGGGCTACGAGCAGTACTTC.

In this sample, this clonotype turned up a few times. The chain is built from TRBV12-3 or TRBV12-4 and TRBJ1-2; D not certain. Trimming left V 3 bases short and J 8 bases short, with 10 bases between. The CDR3 loop spans 12 amino acids. In DNA form, the CDR3 reads TGTGCCAGCAGTTTCTATGGGCAGGGCTACACCTTC. Translation: CASSFYGQGYTF.

The CDR3: CASSVGLYSDTQYF. The CDR3 nucleotides read TGTGCCAGCAGCGTGGGGCTATATTCAGATACGCAGTATTTT. J is TRBJ2-3 and V is TRBV9; D might be TRBD1 (5 bases). There are 14 residues in the CDR3. V was trimmed by 2 bases and J by 4 bases, leaving 11 bases between them. Germline V gene lookup returns CDR1 SGDLS and CDR2 YYNGEE.

This clonotype was counted a few times. The V gene is TRBV7-3, the J gene TRBJ1-1; D unresolved. CDR3 size: 12 residues. Germline V CDR1 and CDR2: SGHTA, FQGTGA. V gave up 8 bases and J gave up 1 base, with 8 bases separating them. The CDR3 protein is CASREGNTEAFF. In DNA, the CDR3 is TGTGCCAGCCGAGAGGGGAACACTGAAGCTTTCTTT. Drawing the rest from reference TRBV7-3 and TRBJ1-1, the complete variable domain is GAGVSQTPSNKVTEKGKYVELRCDPISGHTALYWYRQSLGQGPEFLIYFQGTGAADDSGLPNDRFFAVRPEGSVSTLKIQRTERGDSAVYLCASREGNTEAFFGQGTRLTVV.

The chain uses TRBV29-1 and TRBJ2-1; D ambiguous. This CDR3 is built from 13 residues. V lost 2 bases and J 3 bases, leaving 8 bases between the germline ends. Looked up from germline, CDR1 is SQVTM and CDR2 is ANQGSEA. CDR3 bases: TGCAGCGTTGAAACGGTAGACTACAATGAGCAGTTCTTC. Translated, it gives CSVETVDYNEQFF.

The gene calls are TRBV7-2 and TRBJ2-7, with 15 positions matching TRBD2. The V and J ends lost 3 bases and 6 bases, in that order; junction bases with no gene match: 3. The germline gives CDR1 SGHTA, CDR2 FQGNSA. The CDR3 length is 15 residues. CDR3 protein: CTSSFRTSGRAEQYF. As DNA, the CDR3 is TGTACCAGCAGCTTCCGGACTAGCGGGAGGGCCGAGCAGTACTTC.

V gene TRBV20-1 combines with J gene TRBJ1-5; a possible D gene is TRBD1 (5 bases). The CDR3 has 12 residues. In germline, CDR1 is DFQATT, CDR2 SNEGSKA (reference sequence). Trimming removed 6 bases at V and 5 bases at J, with 11 bases between. CDR3 nucleotide sequence: TGCAGTGCAAGACAGCCAGATCAGCCCCAGCATTTT. Residues: CSARQPDQPQHF.

This clonotype turned up a few times. The chain uses TRBV25-1 and TRBJ2-7, with 8 bases identical to TRBD1. The V and J ends lost 3 bases and 3 bases, in that order; junction bases with no gene match: 7. In germline, CDR1 is MGHDK, CDR2 SYGVNS. This CDR3 is 15 amino acids long. This CDR3 reads CASSELSRGHYEQYF. In nucleotides, the CDR3 is TGTGCCAGCAGTGAGTTAAGCAGGGGGCACTACGAGCAGTACTTC.

On this clonotype itself: A read error may explain this, as a much larger clone is one base away. The chain couples TRBV20-1 to TRBJ2-1; 10 bases line up with TRBD2. This CDR3 contains 10 residues. With 6 bases clipped from V and 15 bases from J, the junction kept 5 bases outside the gene matches. CDR1 DFQATT and CDR2 SNEGSKA come from the germline V gene (reference sequence). The CDR3 sequence is CSAKRLAGFF. The CDR3 bases are TGCAGTGCCAAGAGACTAGCGGGGTTCTTC.

This rearrangement joins TRBV28 to TRBJ1-1; 7 nucleotides match TRBD1. Trimming cost V 3 bases and J 1 base; bases outside gene matches: 8. Germline values: CDR1 MDHEN, CDR2 SYDVKM. There are 16 residues in the CDR3. CDR3 sequence (DNA): TGTGCCAGCAGTTTTCTCCTCGACAGGGAGAACACTGAAGCTTTCTTT. Translation gives CASSFLLDRENTEAFF.

The chain is built from TRBV15 and TRBJ2-7; 13 bases map to TRBD2. The trim removed 0 bases at V and 4 bases at J, leaving 0 bases unmatched. Germline loops: CDR1 LNHNV, CDR2 YYDKDF (reference sequence). The CDR3 loop spans 15 amino acids. The CDR3 bases are TGTGCCACCAGCAGAGAACTAGCGGGGGGGTACGAGCAGTACTTC. This codes for CATSRELAGGYEQYF.

V and J are TRBV29-1 and TRBJ2-7; the D call may be TRBD1 or TRBD2 (5 bases each). The CDR3 spans 13 residues. The germline CDR1 and CDR2 sequences are SQVTM and ANQGSEA. V was pared by 5 bases and J by 7 bases, with 18 bases between. The CDR3 loop is CSVQTRGSHEQYF. CDR3 sequence (DNA): TGCAGCGTTCAAACCCGGGGCTCCCATGAGCAGTACTTC.

The rearrangement joins TRBV20-1 to TRBJ1-2; 7 bases are a match to TRBD1. Germline V gene sequence: CDR1 DFQATT, CDR2 SNEGSKA (reference sequence). The length of the CDR3 is 14 residues. V was pared by 6 bases and J by 8 bases, with 15 bases of the junction left unmatched. The DNA for the CDR3 is TGCAGTGCCGCGAAAGGGGAGGGGGCTCGGGGCTACACCTTC. Protein: CSAAKGEGARGYTF.

J is TRBJ2-3 and V is TRBV28, with unresolved D. Looked up from germline, CDR1 is MDHEN and CDR2 is SYDVKM. Trimming left V 5 bases short and J 0 bases short, with 6 bases between. The length of the CDR3 is 13 residues. The CDR3: CASSKRSTDTQYF. The CDR3 nucleotides are TGTGCCAGCAGTAAAAGGAGCACAGATACGCAGTATTTT.

This clonotype appeared a few times. The rearrangement joins TRBV5-5 to TRBJ2-7; TRBD2 agrees at 7 bases. V shed 0 bases, J shed 0 bases, and the junction held 3 bases outside the gene matches. The length of the CDR3 is 15 residues. CDR1 SGHKS and CDR2 YYEKEE come from the germline V gene (reference sequence). CDR3 coding DNA: TGTGCCAGCAGCTTGGCGGGGGGAGCCTCCTACGAGCAGTACTTC. Translation: CASSLAGGASYEQYF.

This chain uses TRBV29-1 with TRBJ2-4; 8 nucleotides agree with TRBD2. Germline-derived CDR1 and CDR2 are SQVTM and ANQGSEA. CDR3 size: 13 residues. V shed 6 bases, J shed 0 bases, and the junction held 1 base outside the gene matches. The CDR3 sequence: CSVLAEAKNIQYF. The CDR3 nucleotides are TGCAGCGTACTAGCGGAAGCCAAAAACATTCAGTACTTC.